The clone carrying this T cell receptor (beta chain) has a count of ten or more. Its antigen is unknown. The sample belongs to a study of naive and memory T cell subsets. General observations from the study: A few larger clonotypes appeared in naive repertoires, especially CD8, possibly memory cells re-expressing CD45RA. Over 90% of naive TCR sequences appeared only once, unlike memory subsets.

The beta constant-region primer was an equimolar mix of two oligonucleotides covering TRBC1 and TRBC2. Nested alpha and beta constant-region primers with the SP2 primer drove four PCR rounds on ligated cDNA. TCRdb re-called the UMI-ligation and nested PCR reads through MiXCR, storing one row per CDR3 protein. Counted here are roughly 92,000 distinct CDR3 sequences, about 10% occurring once; the ten biggest clones make up 0.12% to 0.15%. Germline trimming cut 5 bases from V and 4 bases from J; bases unmatched to any gene: 5. The CDR3 has 15 amino acids. Germline CDR1 SGHTS, CDR2 YDEGEE. The chain joins TRBV5-8 to TRBJ2-5; 13 bases are shared with TRBD2. This TCR came from a human donor in good health. Sequences were obtained from naive CD4+ T cells from blood. The CDR3 protein is CASSYGLAGAETQYF. The CDR3 DNA reads TGTGCCAGCAGTTATGGACTAGCGGGAGCAGAGACCCAGTACTTC.